Presented here are 4 T cell receptor beta chains from one specimen sequenced in a study of blood T cell repertoires in COVID-19. Repertoires were generated with immunoSEQ multiplex PCR, while TCRdb's copy carries only in-frame clones and drops some. Of around 150,000 clones listed, over 65% were seen once; the top ten hold roughly 17%. The source material was peripheral blood. Receptors originate from a man in his fifties with acute or convalescent COVID-19.

This chain joins TRBV5-1 and TRBJ1-5; TRBD1 matches at 8 bases. This CDR3 is 13 amino acids long. The germline gives CDR1 SGHRS, CDR2 YFSETQ. V shed 4 bases, J shed 10 bases, and the junction held 7 bases outside the gene matches. The CDR3 DNA sequence: TGCGCCAGCAGCCGAGTAACAGGGGGACCCCAGCATTTT. Amino acids: CASSRVTGGPQHF.

The rearrangement uses TRBV11-1 and TRBJ1-1; the D gene is possibly TRBD1 (5 bases). Germline assignment: CDR1 SGHAT and CDR2 FQDESV (reference sequence). This CDR3 comprises 13 residues. Trimming took off 0 bases at V and 3 bases at J, with 5 bases between the two ends. CDR3 DNA sequence: TGTGCCAGCAGCTTAGCAGGGGACACTGAAGCTTTCTTT. Its translation is CASSLAGDTEAFF.

This chain connects TRBV5-6 to TRBJ2-1; TRBD1 might be the D (6 bases). This CDR3 contains 16 residues. V was cut by 0 bases and J by 7 bases, with 17 bases left in between. Germline loops: CDR1 SGHDT, CDR2 YYEEEE. The CDR3 loop reads CASSLGMAGQGNEQFF. The CDR3 region has the DNA TGTGCCAGCAGCTTGGGAATGGCAGGGCAGGGGAATGAGCAGTTCTTC. Full variable domain (outside the CDR3, taken from reference TRBV5-6 and TRBJ2-1): DAGVTQSPTHLIKTRGQQVTLRCSPKSGHDTVSWYQQALGQGPQFIFQYYEEEERQRGNFPDRFSGHQFPNYSSELNVNALLLGDSALYLCASSLGMAGQGNEQFFGPGTRLTVL.

This clone was recorded a few times. The chain employs TRBV3-1 (or the pseudogene TRBV3-2) and TRBJ1-6; D unclear. Germline V gives CDR1 LGHDT, CDR2 YNNKEL (reference sequence). Trimming cost V 0 bases and J 6 bases, with 6 bases left between them. This CDR3 is 14 amino acids long. As DNA, the CDR3 is TGTGCCAGCAGCCAAGACCTCCTTAATTCACCCCTCCACTTT. Translated, it gives CASSQDLLNSPLHF.